This TCR beta chain was documented in a study of blood T cell repertoires in COVID-19. V was pared by 3 bases and J by 2 bases, with 4 bases of the junction left unmatched. CDR1 and CDR2 (germline): LNHNV, YYDKDF (reference sequence). This CDR3 spans 16 amino acids. Adults between about 18 and 89 years of age took part from fewer than 30 US areas. TCRdb's copy holds only in-frame clones and misses some; the assay was immunoSEQ multiplex PCR. The table has 360,000 or so clones, around nine tenths seen once. Sample: PBMCs or T cells enriched from blood (not recorded which). The TCR originated in a woman aged 30 to 39 who had recovered from COVID-19. The V and J genes are TRBV15 and TRBJ2-5; 12 bases are shared with TRBD2. CDR3 in amino acids: CATSSGLAGYQETQYF. CDR3 DNA: TGTGCCACCAGCAGCGGACTAGCGGGATATCAAGAGACCCAGTACTTC. Full variable domain (rest looked up from reference TRBV15 and TRBJ2-5): DAMVIQNPRYQVTQFGKPVTLSCSQTLNHNVMYWYQQKSSQAPKLLFHYYDKDFNNEADTPDNFQSRRPNTSFCFLDIRSPGLGDTAMYLCATSSGLAGYQETQYFGPGTRLLVL.